Listed here are 10 T cell receptor beta chains from one sample, sequenced in a study of CD8 T cells in Susac syndrome. Random hexamers were used to reverse transcribe the RNA input (about 0.5 to 1 ug). TCRdb recomputed calls from the immunoSEQ multiplex PCR reads with MiXCR, one row per CDR3 protein. The sample has roughly 60,000 distinct CDR3 sequences; around nine tenths are singletons. Sequencing was done on a sample of CD8+ T cells from PBMCs. The receptor source for this set is a human donor in good health.

The chain recombines TRBV3-1 with TRBJ2-3, with 7 positions matching TRBD2. The CDR3 runs to 15 residues. V gave up 1 base and J gave up 1 base; unmatched junction bases: 2. Germline CDR1 reads LGHDT; CDR2 reads YNNKEL (reference sequence). The CDR3 is CASSQVSGGTDTQYF. The CDR3 DNA reads TGTGCCAGCAGCCAAGTCAGCGGGGGCACAGATACGCAGTATTTT.

The CDR3 bases are TGTGCCAGCAGCTCCCCCAATGGGGCAGGGGCCGTGACAGATACGCAGTATTTT. Protein sequence: CASSSPNGAGAVTDTQYF. This chain uses TRBV7-9 with TRBJ2-3; D perhaps matches TRBD1 (6 bases). The CDR3 totals 18 residues. Germline V gene data show CDR1 as SEHNR and CDR2 as FQNEAQ (reference sequence). The germline V and J ends were trimmed by 4 bases and 3 bases, with 23 bases remaining between them. Full variable domain (rest looked up from reference TRBV7-9 and TRBJ2-3): DTGVSQNPRHKITKRGQNVTFRCDPISEHNRLYWYRQTLGQGPEFLTYFQNEAQLEKSRLLSDRFSAERPKGSFSTLEIQRTEQGDSAMYLCASSSPNGAGAVTDTQYFGPGTRLTVL.

This chain connects TRBV12-3 or TRBV12-4 to TRBJ2-5, with 7 bases aligning to TRBD2. V was pared by 7 bases and J by 5 bases, with 10 bases of the junction left unmatched. This CDR3 spans 14 amino acids. CDR3 in DNA: TGTGCCAGCACCCCAGAGCGGGGAAGCGAGACCCAGTACTTC. The encoded protein is CASTPERGSETQYF.

This clonotype was picked up one time. The rearrangement uses TRBV12-3 or TRBV12-4 and TRBJ2-1, with D perhaps matching TRBD1 (5 bases). The V and J ends lost 6 bases and 8 bases respectively, with 11 bases between them. This CDR3 is built from 12 residues. In DNA, the CDR3 is TGTGCCAGCAGCCCTGGGGCGGATGAGCAGTTCTTC. Amino acids: CASSPGADEQFF.

The CDR3: CAWSHDWDYGYTF. CDR3 DNA: TGTGCCTGGAGTCACGACTGGGACTATGGCTACACCTTC. This sequence joins TRBV30 and TRBJ1-2; D uncertain. CDR1 GTSNPN and CDR2 SVGIG come from the germline V gene (reference sequence). V lost 2 bases and J lost 3, with 10 bases in between. CDR3 length equals 13 residues.

The sample holds a few counts of this clonotype. The chain is built from TRBV10-3 and TRBJ2-2, with D uncertain. Germline V gene lookup returns CDR1 ENHRY and CDR2 SYGVKD. Trimming pared 4 bases from V and 6 bases from J, leaving 15 bases between. This CDR3 comprises 15 residues. This CDR3 reads CAISALEVGPGELFF. The CDR3 DNA is TGTGCCATCAGTGCTCTCGAGGTTGGACCCGGGGAGCTGTTTTTT.

This clonotype has only one observation. The chain employs TRBV29-1 and TRBJ1-2; 7 nucleotides align to TRBD1. Germline-derived CDR1 and CDR2 are SQVTM and ANQGSEA. V trimming: 4 bases; J trimming: 3 bases; junction bases outside the gene matches: 5. CDR3 length: 13 residues. In DNA, the CDR3 is TGCAGCGTTGTGGGGGGGACAGACTATGGCTACACCTTC. This encodes CSVVGGTDYGYTF.

This rearrangement joins TRBV7-2 to TRBJ2-1; 8 bases align to TRBD1. The CDR3 consists of 16 residues. After removal of 1 base from V and 8 bases from J, the junction contained 10 bases not matched to a gene. CDR1 is SGHTA, CDR2 FQGNSA, per germline. The CDR3 loop is CASSLVTGEWRHEQFF. The CDR3 bases are TGTGCCAGCAGCTTAGTGACAGGGGAATGGAGACATGAGCAGTTCTTC.

The J gene is TRBJ1-5, the V gene TRBV10-3, with 8 nucleotides matching TRBD1. CDR1 is ENHRY and CDR2 is SYGVKD in the germline V gene. The CDR3 length is 14 residues. Trimming at V came to 6 bases and at J to 5 bases, leaving 6 bases not matched to a gene. CDR3 nucleotide sequence: TGTGCCATCAGCGGAGACAGGGGAGATCAGCCCCAGCATTTT. Its protein is CAISGDRGDQPQHF.

The J gene is TRBJ1-1, the V gene TRBV13; D unresolved. CDR3 length: 13 amino acids. The germline gives CDR1 PRHDT, CDR2 FYEKMQ (reference sequence). V was trimmed by 5 bases and J by 5 bases, leaving 12 bases between them. CDR3 in DNA: TGTGCCAGCAGCCCCGAGGTCGGGACTGAAGCTTTCTTT. Residues: CASSPEVGTEAFF.